The entry below gives a single T cell receptor beta chain sequence along with its context. Its antigen is currently unknown. Genomic DNA served as template for TCR beta VDJ and CDR3 profiling. Via MiXCR, TCRdb re-called the reads, giving one row per CDR3 protein. Altogether more than 45,000 distinct CDR3 sequences are present, 57% being singletons, with the ten largest covering roughly 15%. The data were taken from a study of CD8+CD57+ T cells in acquired aplastic anemia. Study summary: Sorted CD4+ and CD8+ cell DNA averaged around 3.5 ug. Overall study findings and caveats: A significant difference in CD8+ Simpson's diversity between patients and controls was not found.

This CDR3 contains 13 residues. V lost 4 bases and J lost 4, with 7 bases in between. Germline CDR1 and CDR2: SEHNR and FQNEAQ (reference sequence). Patients included in sequencing had previously demonstrated CD8+CD57+ cell expansion by flow cytometry. Each patient gave a blood sample that was collected before any therapy had been received. The chain has TRBV7-9 and TRBJ1-4, with D hard to call. The TCR was taken from a human donor with aplastic anemia. The sequenced sample was sorted CD4+, CD8+, or CD8+CD57+ T cells (not recorded which) from PBMCs. CDR3 nucleotides: TGTGCCAGCAGCTGGGAGGGTAATGAAAAACTGTTTTTT. Translating gives CASSWEGNEKLFF.